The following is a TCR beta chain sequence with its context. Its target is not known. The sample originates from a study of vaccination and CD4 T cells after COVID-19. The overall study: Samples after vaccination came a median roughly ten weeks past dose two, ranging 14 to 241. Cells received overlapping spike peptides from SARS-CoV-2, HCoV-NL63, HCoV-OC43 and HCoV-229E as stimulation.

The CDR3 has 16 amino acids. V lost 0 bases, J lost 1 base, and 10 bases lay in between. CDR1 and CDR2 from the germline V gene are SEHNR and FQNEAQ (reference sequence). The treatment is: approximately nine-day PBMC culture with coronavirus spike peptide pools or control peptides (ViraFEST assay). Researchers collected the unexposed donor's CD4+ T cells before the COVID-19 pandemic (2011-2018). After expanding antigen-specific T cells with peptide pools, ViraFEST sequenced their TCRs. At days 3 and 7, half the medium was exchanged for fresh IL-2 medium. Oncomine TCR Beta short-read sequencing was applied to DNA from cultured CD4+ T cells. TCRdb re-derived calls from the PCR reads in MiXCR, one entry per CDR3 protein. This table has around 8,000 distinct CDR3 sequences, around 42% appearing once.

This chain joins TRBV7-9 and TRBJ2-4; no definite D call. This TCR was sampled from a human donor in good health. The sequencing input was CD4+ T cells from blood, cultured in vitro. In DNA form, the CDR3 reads TGTGCCAGCAGCTTAGCGCTTTTGGGGGCCAAAAACATTCAGTACTTC. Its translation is CASSLALLGAKNIQYF.